A selection of T cell receptor beta chains follows, all from one sample in a study of OX40 agonist ivuxolimab in advanced cancers. This table comes from immunoSEQ multiplex PCR, and its TCRdb copy is limited to in-frame clones, with some not included. The table has over 70,000 clones, approximately 91% seen once. The sample consisted of CD4+ or CD8+ T cells sorted from blood, taken in a trial of the OX40 agonist ivuxolimab. The receptors originated from an adult with an advanced solid tumor such as melanoma, head and neck, liver or kidney cancer. CDR3s include the opening cysteine and the closing phenylalanine or tryptophan. D genes are given only for firm matches. Not every row has a clone size; where given, it reads once, few, many or a size class.

V: TRBV28; length: 14; J: TRBJ1-5; size: .; D: .; DNA: TGTGCCAGCAGCCACAGTTCGGTGGAGCAGCCCCAGCATTTT; CDR3: CASSHSSVEQPQHF
V: TRBV7-2; length: 12; J: TRBJ2-7; size: .; D: .; DNA: TGTGCCAGCAGCTTAGTGCGGGGCGAGCAGTACTTC; CDR3: CASSLVRGEQYF
V: TRBV7-9; length: 13; J: TRBJ2-1; size: .; D: .; DNA: TGTGCCAGCAGCTTATTGATTGGGAATGAGCAGTTCTTC; CDR3: CASSLLIGNEQFF
V: TRBV6-5; length: 13; J: TRBJ1-2; size: few; D: .; DNA: TGTGCCAGCAGTACCTTCGTGGGGTATGGCTACACCTTC; CDR3: CASSTFVGYGYTF
V: TRBV11-3; length: 15; J: TRBJ2-7; size: .; D: TRBD2; DNA: TGTGCCAGCAGCTTAGGTCTAGCGGGAGTGAGGGAGCAGTACTTC; CDR3: CASSLGLAGVREQYF
V: TRBV12-2; length: 18; J: TRBJ2-1; size: .; D: .; DNA: TGTGCAAGTCGCTTACCCCACCCCAGCACCTGCTCCTACAATGAGCAGTTCTTC; CDR3: CASRLPHPSTCSYNEQFF
V: TRBV6-6; length: 14; J: TRBJ1-1; size: once; D: TRBD1; DNA: TGTGCCAGCAGTCTCAGACAGGGGTCCACTGAAGCTTTCTTT; CDR3: CASSLRQGSTEAFF
V: TRBV2; length: 16; J: TRBJ1-3; size: .; D: .; DNA: TGTGCCAGCAGTGGGCAGTTGGGGAGCTATGGAAACACCATATATTTT; CDR3: CASSGQLGSYGNTIYF
V: TRBV5-5; length: 15; J: TRBJ1-5; size: .; D: .; DNA: TGTGCCAGCAGCCCAGACAGTGGGATAGTTGGGCCCCAGCATTTT; CDR3: CASSPDSGIVGPQHF
V: TRBV7-3; length: 16; J: TRBJ2-3; size: .; D: TRBD2; DNA: TGTGCCAGCAGCCAGCGGGAGCGGGAGTCCACAGATACGCAGTATTTT; CDR3: CASSQRERESTDTQYF
V: TRBV19; length: 14; J: TRBJ2-3; size: .; D: .; DNA: TGTGCCAGTAGTATTCAAGCAAGCACAGATACGCAGTATTTT; CDR3: CASSIQASTDTQYF
V: TRBV4-1; length: 13; J: TRBJ2-7; size: few; D: TRBD2; DNA: TGCGCCAGCAGCGACGGGAGGTCCTACGAGCAGTACTTC; CDR3: CASSDGRSYEQYF
V: TRBV10-1; length: 19; J: TRBJ1-1; size: .; D: .; DNA: TGCGCCAGCAGTGAGTCGGAAGGGAGGGTTGGTGGTGGATTCACTGAAGCTTTCTTT; CDR3: CASSESEGRVGGGFTEAFF
V: TRBV28; length: 15; J: TRBJ1-2; size: .; D: TRBD1; DNA: TGTGCCAGCAGTCCACGACAGGGGGCCAACTATGGCTACACCTTC; CDR3: CASSPRQGANYGYTF
V: TRBV7-3; length: 17; J: TRBJ2-5; size: .; D: TRBD2; DNA: TGTGCCAGCAGTGCCGGGACTAGCGGGACCGGCCAAGAGACCCAGTACTTC; CDR3: CASSAGTSGTGQETQYF
V: TRBV7-6; length: 17; J: TRBJ2-5; size: few; D: TRBD2; DNA: TGTGCCAGCAGCTTAAGTACGCCTAGCGGAAACCAAGAGACCCAGTACTTC; CDR3: CASSLSTPSGNQETQYF
V: TRBV7-2; length: 19; J: TRBJ2-3; size: .; D: TRBD2; DNA: TGTGCCAGCAGCTTTAAATCCCACGCCGGGACTAGCAGCACAGATACGCAGTATTTT; CDR3: CASSFKSHAGTSSTDTQYF
V: TRBV19; length: 14; J: TRBJ1-5; size: .; D: .; DNA: TGTGCCAGTAGTGGGGGACAACTCCATCAGCCCCAGCATTTT; CDR3: CASSGGQLHQPQHF
V: TRBV7-9; length: 17; J: TRBJ2-1; size: once; D: .; DNA: TGTGCCAGCAGCTTAGGAGGGTGGGGATCTTCCTACAATGAGCAGTTCTTC; CDR3: CASSLGGWGSSYNEQFF
V: TRBV30; length: 13; J: TRBJ2-7; size: .; D: .; DNA: TGTGCCTGGAGTGAGCCAGCATCCTACGAGCAGTACTTC; CDR3: CAWSEPASYEQYF
V: TRBV27; length: 14; J: TRBJ2-7; size: once; D: TRBD2; DNA: TGTGCCAGCAGTCGTCCGGGACTAGAATACGAGCAGTACTTC; CDR3: CASSRPGLEYEQYF
V: TRBV6-7; length: 16; J: TRBJ2-7; size: .; D: TRBD2; DNA: TGTGCCAGCAGTTTGGGACTAGCGGGAATCCTGGGCGGGCAGTACTTC; CDR3: CASSLGLAGILGGQYF
V: TRBV25-1; length: 17; J: TRBJ2-2; size: .; D: TRBD2; DNA: TGTGCCAGCAGTGGGGCTAGCGGGAGCTTAGGGACCGGGGAGCTGTTTTTT; CDR3: CASSGASGSLGTGELFF
V: TRBV23-1; length: 12; J: TRBJ2-7; size: once; D: .; DNA: TGCGCCAGCAGTGGTATGGAGAGTGAGCAGTACTTC; CDR3: CASSGMESEQYF
V: TRBV19; length: 15; J: TRBJ1-1; size: .; D: .; DNA: TGTGCCAGTAGTATACTTTCGGGGGACCACACTGAAGCTTTCTTT; CDR3: CASSILSGDHTEAFF
V: TRBV7-3; length: 14; J: TRBJ2-3; size: .; D: TRBD1; DNA: TGTGCCAGCAGTCGGGACAGAGACACAGATACGCAGTATTTT; CDR3: CASSRDRDTDTQYF
V: TRBV27; length: 13; J: TRBJ1-2; size: once; D: .; DNA: TGTGCCAGCAGTCCCCGGGGTAACTATGGCTACACCTTC; CDR3: CASSPRGNYGYTF
V: TRBV13; length: 20; J: TRBJ2-5; size: once; D: TRBD2; DNA: TGTGCCAGCAGCTTAGGGCGGCGGGGGGTTCCTAGCGGACGACAAGAGACCCAGTACTTC; CDR3: CASSLGRRGVPSGRQETQYF
V: TRBV28; length: 14; J: TRBJ1-2; size: .; D: TRBD1; DNA: TGTGCCACCGACCCTACAGGGGTGCGCTATGGCTACACCTTC; CDR3: CATDPTGVRYGYTF
V: TRBV4-1; length: 19; J: TRBJ2-5; size: once; D: .; DNA: TGCGCCAGCAGCGAAGGGCCCTCGCGGACAGGAGGGGTTAAAGAGACCCAGTACTTC; CDR3: CASSEGPSRTGGVKETQYF
V: TRBV18; length: 13; J: TRBJ2-7; size: .; D: TRBD1; DNA: TGTGCCAGCTCCGGACAGGGCCTCTACGAGCAGTACTTC; CDR3: CASSGQGLYEQYF
V: TRBV4-2; length: 13; J: TRBJ1-2; size: .; D: .; DNA: TGTGCCAGCAGCCCAGGGAGGAGTTTTGGCTACACCTTC; CDR3: CASSPGRSFGYTF
V: TRBV19; length: 17; J: TRBJ2-3; size: .; D: .; DNA: TGTGCCAGTAGTATAGGGGGGGCTGAGGCTAGCACAGATACGCAGTATTTT; CDR3: CASSIGGAEASTDTQYF
V: TRBV30; length: 13; J: TRBJ2-7; size: .; D: TRBD1; DNA: TGTGCCTGGCACCGGGACAGCCGCTACGAGCAGTACTTC; CDR3: CAWHRDSRYEQYF
V: TRBV7-2; length: 17; J: TRBJ2-5; size: .; D: TRBD2; DNA: TGTGCCAGCAGCTTAGTAACTAGCGGGAGTTTTATTCTGGCCCAGTACTTC; CDR3: CASSLVTSGSFILAQYF
V: TRBV4-1; length: 17; J: TRBJ2-1; size: .; D: TRBD2; DNA: TGCGCCAGCAGCCAAGAAGGGACTAGCGGTTTTTACAATGAGCAGTTCTTC; CDR3: CASSQEGTSGFYNEQFF
V: TRBV7-8; length: 15; J: TRBJ2-7; size: .; D: TRBD1; DNA: TGTGCCAGCAGCTTTGCCGGGACAGCGTCCTACGAGCAGTACTTC; CDR3: CASSFAGTASYEQYF
V: TRBV2; length: 15; J: TRBJ2-7; size: once; D: .; DNA: TGTGCCAGCAGTGAATTTATAAGCGGGCCCTACGAGCAGTACTTC; CDR3: CASSEFISGPYEQYF
V: TRBV11-3; length: 15; J: TRBJ2-1; size: .; D: TRBD2; DNA: TGTGCCAGCAGCTTAGCTCTAGCGGGAATCGATGAGCAGTTCTTC; CDR3: CASSLALAGIDEQFF
V: TRBV2; length: 14; J: TRBJ2-5; size: .; D: TRBD2; DNA: TGTGCCAGCAGGGAGCGGGAGGGGAAAGAGACCCAGTACTTC; CDR3: CASREREGKETQYF
V: TRBV11-3; length: 13; J: TRBJ2-7; size: .; D: .; DNA: TGTGCCAGCAGCCTCGGGAGCACCTACGAGCAGTACTTC; CDR3: CASSLGSTYEQYF
V: TRBV10-1; length: 16; J: TRBJ2-3; size: .; D: TRBD2; DNA: TGCGCCAGCAGTGAGTCGGTAGCGGGAGTCAAAGATACGCAGTATTTT; CDR3: CASSESVAGVKDTQYF
V: TRBV27; length: 16; J: TRBJ2-7; size: .; D: TRBD2; DNA: TGTGCCAGCAGCCCCCCCCTAGCGGAGGGGACCTACGAGCAGTACTTC; CDR3: CASSPPLAEGTYEQYF
V: TRBV4-3; length: 15; J: TRBJ2-3; size: .; D: .; DNA: TGCGCCAGCAGCCAACCCCGGGACGACACAGATACGCAGTATTTT; CDR3: CASSQPRDDTDTQYF
V: TRBV7-2; length: 15; J: TRBJ2-3; size: .; D: .; DNA: TGTGCCAGCAGCTTTTTGGGACAAGGCACAGATACGCAGTATTTT; CDR3: CASSFLGQGTDTQYF
V: TRBV6-1; length: 11; J: TRBJ1-5; size: .; D: .; DNA: TGTGCCAGCAGTGAGGATCAGCCCCAGCATTTT; CDR3: CASSEDQPQHF
V: TRBV18; length: 13; J: TRBJ2-1; size: .; D: .; DNA: TGTGCCAGCTCACCACAGAAGGGCAATGAGCAGTTCTTC; CDR3: CASSPQKGNEQFF